The 26 T cell receptor beta chains reported below all come from one sample, sequenced in a study of T-cell memory formation after mild COVID-19. TCRdb passed the 5' RACE reads through MiXCR, listing each CDR3 protein once. The sample records over 400,000 distinct CDR3 sequences, 20% to 25% being singletons. The specimen was PBMCs or a T cell subset sorted from them (not recorded which). The source is an adult woman who had mild COVID-19 (a few samples of this study predate the infection). Cell type and time point are not known.

This chain joins TRBV20-1 and TRBJ2-7; 9 nucleotides match TRBD1. J lost 4 bases, V lost 0 bases, and 7 bases had no gene match. This CDR3 contains 15 residues. Germline V gives CDR1 DFQATT, CDR2 SNEGSKA (reference sequence). The CDR3 DNA reads as TGCAGTGCTAGAGATTCCGGGACAGGGAGTTACGAGCAGTACTTC. Amino acid sequence: CSARDSGTGSYEQYF.

This clonotype was seen only a few times. V gene TRBV6-2 or TRBV6-3 combines with J gene TRBJ2-3; 11 nucleotides align to TRBD2. Germline V lookup: CDR1 MNHEY, CDR2 SVGEGT. The length of the CDR3 is 15 residues. V trimming: 5 bases; J trimming: 1 base; junction bases outside the gene matches: 2. The CDR3 nucleotides are TGTGCCAGCAGTATAGCGGGAGGGGGCACAGATACGCAGTATTTT. Its protein product is CASSIAGGGTDTQYF.

With regard to this clonotype: The junction and the germline gene differ at one end; a read error may be behind it. This rearrangement joins TRBV20-1 to TRBJ1-3, with a tentative D call TRBD1 (5 bases). The CDR3 extends over 14 amino acids. Germline CDR1 is DFQATT and CDR2 is SNEGSKA (reference sequence). CDR3 nucleotides: TGCTGTGCTAGGACCCAGGGATACGGAAACACCATATATTTT. Encoded protein: CCARTQGYGNTIYF.

This clonotype showed up just a few times. The chain links TRBV6-2 or TRBV6-3 to TRBJ2-5; the D call may be TRBD1 or TRBD2 (6 bases each). V lost 4 bases to trimming and J lost 5 bases, with 17 bases between them. CDR1 MNHEY and CDR2 SVGEGT come from the germline V gene. The CDR3 spans 15 residues. The CDR3 loop is CASSSQQGGMETQYF. The CDR3 coding sequence is TGTGCCAGCAGTTCCCAACAGGGAGGAATGGAGACCCAGTACTTC.

The chain employs TRBV7-2 and TRBJ2-3; the D gene is possibly TRBD2 (5 bases). The CDR3 totals 14 residues. The germline V gene encodes CDR1 SGHTA and CDR2 FQGNSA. With 7 bases removed from V and 4 bases from J, the gap between germline ends came to 15 bases. In nucleotides, the CDR3 is TGTGCCAGCACCTTGCAACTCGGGGCAGATACGCAGTATTTT. This encodes CASTLQLGADTQYF.

The rearrangement joins TRBV5-1 to TRBJ2-1; TRBD2 might be the D (5 bases). The CDR3 has 13 amino acids. The V end lost 6 bases, the J end lost 0 bases, and 7 bases lay between the germline ends. Looked up from germline, CDR1 is SGHRS and CDR2 is YFSETQ. The CDR3 coding sequence is TGCGCCAGCACCGGGGTCTCCTACAATGAGCAGTTCTTC. Protein sequence: CASTGVSYNEQFF. Supplemented by reference TRBV5-1 and TRBJ2-1, the full variable domain reads KAGVTQTPRYLIKTRGQQVTLSCSPISGHRSVSWYQQTPGQGLQFLFEYFSETQRNKGNFPGRFSGRQFSNSRSEMNVSTLELGDSALYLCASTGVSYNEQFFGPGTRLTVL.

This clonotype was seen only a few times. The chain employs TRBV20-1 and TRBJ2-7; possible D gene TRBD1, 6 bases. The CDR3 extends over 13 amino acids. The germline V gene encodes CDR1 DFQATT and CDR2 SNEGSKA (reference sequence). Trimming took 0 bases from V and 3 from J, leaving 9 bases between them. The CDR3 spells CSAREDRIYEQYF. Here the CDR3 DNA reads TGCAGTGCTAGAGAAGACAGGATCTACGAGCAGTACTTC.

J is TRBJ1-3 and V is TRBV7-9; D is unclear. V lost 4 bases and J 2 bases, leaving 6 bases between the germline ends. This CDR3 contains 13 residues. CDR1 and CDR2 from the germline V gene are SEHNR and FQNEAQ (reference sequence). CDR3 DNA sequence: TGTGCCAGCAGCTCCCGGGCTGGAAACACCATATATTTT. Translated: CASSSRAGNTIYF.

The V call is TRBV5-1, the J call TRBJ2-1; 9 bases are shared with TRBD1. Germline CDR1 and CDR2: SGHRS and YFSETQ. Trimming removed 4 bases from V and 5 bases from J; junction bases left unmatched: 4. The CDR3 runs to 14 residues. The CDR3 nucleotides read TGCGCCAGCAGCGAGGGGACAGGGAACAATGAGCAGTTCTTC. Encoded protein: CASSEGTGNNEQFF.

The V and J genes are TRBV23-1 and TRBJ2-5, with 8 bases identical to TRBD2. TRBV23-1 is assigned to the ORF class and has an uncertain function. V dropped 8 bases and J dropped 2; count of bases not matched to a gene: 10. The CDR3 has 15 amino acids. In DNA, the CDR3 is TGCGCCAGCCGGAATCGGGGGGGCCCACAAGAGACCCAGTACTTC. As protein: CASRNRGGPQETQYF.

This clonotype was observed a few times. The V gene is TRBV5-4, the J gene TRBJ2-7, with 9 bases identical to TRBD1. From germline, CDR1 is SGHNT and CDR2 YYREEE (reference sequence). V was clipped by 4 bases and J by 2 bases; unmatched bases: 7. This CDR3 comprises 15 residues. CDR3: CASSPWTGDAYEQYF. CDR3 coding DNA: TGTGCCAGCAGCCCGTGGACAGGGGATGCCTACGAGCAGTACTTC.

This clonotype appeared many times. The V gene is TRBV7-6, the J gene TRBJ2-1, with a weak D call TRBD1 (5 bases). This CDR3 is built from 15 residues. CDR1 SGHVS and CDR2 FNYEAQ come from the germline V gene. Trimming took 5 bases from V and 3 from J, leaving 14 bases between them. The DNA of the CDR3 is TGTGCCAGCAGCCCCAGGGAAGGGGTCTACAATGAGCAGTTCTTC. Protein: CASSPREGVYNEQFF.

V gene TRBV5-1 combines with J gene TRBJ2-3; 8 nucleotides line up with TRBD2. CDR3 length: 17 residues. Germline V gene lookup returns CDR1 SGHRS and CDR2 YFSETQ. J lost 4 bases, V lost 0 bases, and 10 bases had no gene match. Here the CDR3 reads CASSLVVWGLGADTQYF. In DNA form, the CDR3 reads TGCGCCAGCAGCTTGGTAGTATGGGGACTAGGAGCAGATACGCAGTATTTT.

This sequence joins TRBV19 and TRBJ2-1, with 8 bases that match TRBD2. The V gene end was trimmed by 5 bases and the J gene end by 8 bases; junction bases not matched to a gene: 14. Per germline, CDR1 LNHDA and CDR2 SQIVND (reference sequence). This CDR3 spans 16 amino acids. CDR3 in amino acids: CASSLHPGGAYDEQFF. The CDR3 DNA reads as TGTGCCAGTAGTTTACATCCCGGGGGGGCTTACGATGAGCAGTTCTTC.

This clonotype was seen only once. V gene TRBV21-1 combines with J gene TRBJ2-5; the table assigns TRBD2, which was not confirmed against the DNA. TRBV21-1 is reported as a pseudogene. The CDR3 covers 20 residues. CDR3 protein: CASSKGRLSTVSGNQETQYF. The CDR3 nucleotides are TGTGCCAGCAGCAAAGGTCGTCTCTCGACCGTTAGCGGGAACCAAGAGACCCAGTACTTC.

The chain combines TRBV2 with TRBJ2-3, with D possibly TRBD1 on 6 matching bases. Trimming took 8 bases from V and 6 from J, leaving 18 bases between them. CDR3 length: 14 amino acids. CDR1 and CDR2 (germline): SNHLY, FYNNEI. CDR3 coding DNA: TGTGCCAGCTCTCAGACTGGGGGCAGGGATACGCAGTATTTT. This gives the protein CASSQTGGRDTQYF. Full variable domain (missing parts from reference TRBV2 and TRBJ2-3): EPEVTQTPSHQVTQMGQEVILRCVPISNHLYFYWYRQILGQKVEFLVSFYNNEISEKSEIFDDQFSVERPDGSNFTLKIRSTKLEDSAMYFCASSQTGGRDTQYFGPGTRLTVL.

V and J are TRBV7-9 and TRBJ1-3, with unresolved D. Germline-derived CDR1 and CDR2 are SEHNR and FQNEAQ (reference sequence). The CDR3 length is 14 residues. The germline V and J ends were trimmed by 5 bases and 4 bases, with 12 bases remaining between them. CDR3 sequence: CASSPDSMGNTIYF. CDR3 DNA sequence: TGTGCCAGCAGCCCGGATTCAATGGGAAACACCATATATTTT.

The chain carries TRBV7-2 and TRBJ2-5; 8 bases fit TRBD2. Germline V gene sequence: CDR1 SGHTA, CDR2 FQGNSA. Unmatched junction bases numbered 7, after V lost 3 bases and J lost 4 bases. This CDR3 is built from 15 residues. CDR3 sequence: CASSFSAGVAETQYF. The CDR3 bases are TGTGCCAGCAGCTTTTCAGCGGGAGTGGCAGAGACCCAGTACTTC.

This chain uses TRBV5-6 with TRBJ2-1, with D possibly being TRBD1 or TRBD2 (5 bases each). Germline V CDR1 and CDR2: SGHDT, YYEEEE. Trimming took 0 bases from V and 5 from J, leaving 9 bases between them. This CDR3 has 14 residues. The CDR3 DNA reads as TGTGCCAGCAGCTTGGAGGGACGCGACAATGAGCAGTTCTTC. As protein: CASSLEGRDNEQFF.

The chain combines TRBV11-3 with TRBJ2-3; 14 bases fit TRBD2. The CDR3 has 18 residues. V shed 5 bases, J shed 0 bases, and the junction held 7 bases outside the gene matches. Germline V gene data show CDR1 as SGHNT and CDR2 as YENEEA. CDR3 nucleotide sequence: TGTGCCAGCAGCCCCGGACTAGCGGGGGGCCCTAGCACAGATACGCAGTATTTT. Its protein is CASSPGLAGGPSTDTQYF.

This rearrangement joins TRBV15 to TRBJ2-5, with D possibly TRBD2 on 6 matching bases. Deletions cut 2 bases from V and 5 bases from J, with 18 bases between. CDR1 and CDR2 (germline): LNHNV, YYDKDF (reference sequence). This CDR3 has 16 amino acids. The chain's CDR3 is CATSRPKGLQGETQYF. CDR3 nucleotide sequence: TGTGCCACCAGCAGACCCAAGGGACTCCAGGGTGAGACCCAGTACTTC.

The J gene is TRBJ1-6, the V gene TRBV5-1; the D gene is possibly TRBD1 (5 bases). Germline V gene sequence: CDR1 SGHRS, CDR2 YFSETQ. There are 12 residues in the CDR3. V lost 7 bases to trimming and J lost 9 bases, with 11 bases between them. CDR3 residues: CASARESSPLHF. As DNA, the CDR3 is TGCGCCAGCGCCAGGGAGAGTTCACCCCTCCACTTT.

This clonotype showed up just a few times. V gene TRBV4-3 combines with J gene TRBJ2-4; 9 bases align to TRBD2. Germline V gene lookup returns CDR1 LGHNA and CDR2 YSLEER. There are 14 residues in the CDR3. Trimming cost V 4 bases and J 8 bases; bases outside gene matches: 6. CDR3 residues: CASSPVGGRDIQYF. The CDR3 DNA is TGCGCCAGCAGCCCGGTCGGCGGGAGGGACATTCAGTACTTC.

This clonotype was seen more than once but under ten times. The V gene is TRBV15, the J gene TRBJ2-7; 7 nucleotides agree with TRBD2. Looked up from germline, CDR1 is LNHNV and CDR2 is YYDKDF (reference sequence). V was pared by 1 base and J by 3 bases, with 9 bases of the junction left unmatched. The CDR3 spans 16 residues. CDR3 sequence: CATSRVPYQRDYEQYF. CDR3 nucleotides: TGTGCCACCAGCAGAGTTCCCTACCAGCGGGACTACGAGCAGTACTTC.

In its sample, this clonotype was seen a few times. The rearrangement uses TRBV28 and TRBJ2-5; 9 bases map to TRBD2. J gave up 5 bases and V 6 bases, and 7 bases lay outside the gene matches. Germline loops: CDR1 MDHEN, CDR2 SYDVKM. The CDR3 totals 14 residues. CDR3 region: CASSLSGSGETQYF. Written as DNA, the CDR3 is TGTGCCAGCAGCCTTAGCGGGAGTGGGGAGACCCAGTACTTC.

This clonotype has more than one count but fewer than ten. This chain links TRBV6-5 with TRBJ2-7; weak D call: TRBD2 (6 bases). The ends were cut back, 0 bases at V and 1 base at J, with 19 bases in the middle. The CDR3 has 18 amino acids. From germline, CDR1 is MNHEY and CDR2 SVGAGI. CDR3: CASSYSSPGLPLSYEQYF. The CDR3 nucleotides read TGTGCCAGCAGTTACTCGAGTCCGGGACTCCCCCTTTCCTACGAGCAGTACTTC.